Reported below is one T cell receptor (beta chain). This sample is drawn from a study of blood T cell repertoires in COVID-19. Study-wide background: Spain, Italy and the United States supplied samples that represented acute and convalescent COVID-19. In each case, the material was cDNA or gDNA derived from T cells, B-cell-depleted T cells, or PBMCs.

CDR1 and CDR2 (germline): SGHDT, YYEEEE. This CDR3 region has 16 residues. J was trimmed by 5 bases and V by 0 bases; bases with no gene match: 7. Original handling: By means of reference gene primer amplification, nucleated cell counts were estimated. TCRdb's copy holds only in-frame clones and misses some; the assay was immunoSEQ multiplex PCR. That table is the source of V, J and clone size, and D and trimming were worked out from the DNA. The table includes about 190,000 clones, around four fifths detected once. The rearrangement links TRBV5-6 to TRBJ2-5; TRBD1 agrees at 10 bases. Sequences were obtained from peripheral blood. This TCR derives from a woman aged 25 to 39 with acute or convalescent COVID-19. The CDR3 region is CASSLGQTGGEETQYF. CDR3 coding DNA: TGTGCCAGCAGCTTGGGACAGACAGGGGGCGAGGAGACCCAGTACTTC.